The 29 T cell receptor beta chains reported below all come from one sample, sequenced in a study of shared clonotypes between healthy human individuals. Assay used: immunoSEQ multiplex PCR; TCRdb lists only in-frame clones, some missing. The table lists some 530,000 clones, almost 80% of them singletons, with more than 10% in the top ten. The sample taken for sequencing was PBMCs. The receptors were sampled from a woman aged 40 to 50 in good health. Some clones in this sample may be carry-over from other donors' samples.

There are many counts of this clone. Different DNA sequences within this sample yield the same CDR3. The genes are TRBV2 and TRBJ2-5; possible D gene TRBD1, 6 bases. The V end was cut by 6 bases, the J end by 5 bases, with 10 bases between. This CDR3 is 12 amino acids long. The germline CDR1 and CDR2 sequences are SNHLY and FYNNEI. The CDR3 here is CASSGTGETQYF. CDR3 DNA: TGTGCCAGCAGCGGAACAGGGGAGACCCAGTACTTC.

This sequence joins TRBV5-4 and TRBJ2-3; TRBD2 matches at 9 bases. This CDR3 is 15 amino acids long. With 4 bases clipped from V and 5 bases from J, the junction kept 8 bases outside the gene matches. CDR1 is SGHNT and CDR2 is YYREEE in the germline V gene (reference sequence). In nucleotides, the CDR3 is TGTGCCAGCAGCCTGGAGCGGGAGGTAGGAGATACGCAGTATTTT. It encodes CASSLEREVGDTQYF.

A note on this clone: A much larger clonotype is one base distant, so this may be a read error. V usage is TRBV30 and J usage is TRBJ2-7; 12 bases match TRBD1. Looked up from germline, CDR1 is GTSNPN and CDR2 is SVGIG (reference sequence). The CDR3 is made up of 14 amino acids. Unmatched junction bases numbered 10, after V lost 4 bases and J lost 9 bases. The CDR3, as DNA: TGTGCCTGGAATATAGGGACAGGGGGCGTGGGGCAGTACTTC. Amino acids: CAWNIGTGGVGQYF.

The rearrangement uses TRBV4-2 and TRBJ1-2; tentative D call: TRBD1 (6 bases). The CDR3 consists of 14 residues. CDR1 is LGHNA and CDR2 is YNFKEQ in the germline V gene. V dropped 1 base and J dropped 4 bases, with 10 bases sitting between them. This CDR3 is CASSQGGGGYGYTF. The CDR3 DNA reads TGTGCCAGCAGCCAAGGTGGGGGCGGCTATGGCTACACCTTC.

This rearrangement joins TRBV7-2 to TRBJ1-5; D unresolved. Germline-derived CDR1 and CDR2 are SGHTA and FQGNSA. The V gene lost 0 bases and the J gene lost 3 bases, with 9 bases spanning the gap. The CDR3 has 15 amino acids. In nucleotides, the CDR3 is TGTGCCAGCAGCTTAGCCCCACTACCCAATCAGCCCCAGCATTTT. Encoded protein: CASSLAPLPNQPQHF.

This clone was observed a handful of times. V usage is TRBV18 and J usage is TRBJ1-2, with D uncertain. Germline loops: CDR1 KGHSH, CDR2 LQKENI. The length of the CDR3 is 15 residues. The V end lost 2 bases, the J end lost 8 bases, and 18 bases lay between the germline ends. CDR3 sequence reads: CASSPGVRAPGGYTF. CDR3 DNA: TGTGCCAGCTCACCAGGAGTAAGGGCCCCTGGGGGCTACACCTTC.

The chain links TRBV14 to TRBJ2-7; D possibly corresponds to TRBD2 (5 bases). The CDR3 consists of 15 residues. V dropped 2 bases and J dropped 3 bases, with 14 bases sitting between them. CDR1 and CDR2 (germline): SGHDN, FVKESK. CDR3 sequence (DNA): TGTGCCAGCAGCCAAAGCCGGGATTGGGGCTACGAGCAGTACTTC. Translating gives CASSQSRDWGYEQYF.

Notes on this clone: Within the sample, other DNA sequences also encode this same CDR3. The rearrangement joins TRBV5-1 to TRBJ2-5; 8 bases agree with TRBD2. Per the germline V gene, CDR1 is SGHRS and CDR2 is YFSETQ. With 0 bases clipped from V and 4 bases from J, the junction kept 2 bases outside the gene matches. The CDR3 runs 14 residues. For the CDR3, the DNA is TGCGCCAGCAGCTTGGAGGGACTAGGAGAGACCCAGTACTTC. Amino acid sequence: CASSLEGLGETQYF.

This chain links TRBV4-3 with TRBJ2-3; a weak D match, TRBD1 (5 bases). Per germline, CDR1 LGHNA and CDR2 YSLEER. The CDR3 runs 14 residues. V lost 0 bases to trimming and J lost 5 bases, with 9 bases between them. For the CDR3, the DNA is TGCGCCAGCAGCCAAGAAGCCAGGGAAGATACGCAGTATTTT. It codes for CASSQEAREDTQYF.

The V call is TRBV30, the J call TRBJ2-3; D uncertain. The CDR3 is 13 residues long. Between the trimmed V and J ends, which lost 2 bases and 7 bases, there was a span of 13 bases. Germline V CDR1 and CDR2: GTSNPN, SVGIG (reference sequence). CDR3 nucleotide sequence: TGTGCCTGGAGTCAGAGGCTGGAAAATACGCAGTATTTT. This translates into CAWSQRLENTQYF.

The V and J genes are TRBV27 and TRBJ2-6; D is undetermined. The ends were cut back, 2 bases at V and 4 bases at J, with 3 bases in the middle. Germline-derived CDR1 and CDR2 are MNHEY and SMNVEV (reference sequence). CDR3 length equals 13 residues. CDR3 in amino acids: CASSLRGANVLTF. CDR3 DNA: TGTGCCAGCAGTTTACGGGGGGCCAACGTCCTGACTTTC. The complete variable domain, with remaining parts taken from reference TRBV27 and TRBJ2-6, reads EAQVTQNPRYLITVTGKKLTVTCSQNMNHEYMSWYRQDPGLGLRQIYYSMNVEVTDKGDVPEGYKVSRKEKRNFPLILESPSPNQTSLYFCASSLRGANVLTFGAGSRLTVL.

The chain combines TRBV11-2 with TRBJ2-2; D possibly corresponds to TRBD1 (6 bases). Germline V lookup: CDR1 SGHAT, CDR2 FQNNGV. With 5 bases removed from V and 0 bases from J, the gap between germline ends came to 10 bases. The CDR3 is made up of 15 amino acids. The CDR3 here is CASSPRTANTGELFF. The DNA of the CDR3 is TGTGCCAGCAGCCCTCGGACAGCGAACACCGGGGAGCTGTTTTTT.

V and J are TRBV7-2 and TRBJ2-7, with 11 bases fitting TRBD2. CDR3 size: 15 residues. V shed 4 bases, J shed 5 bases, and the junction held 7 bases outside the gene matches. Germline lookup yields CDR1 SGHTA and CDR2 FQGNSA. CDR3 amino acids: CASSWVAGGPHEQYF. CDR3 in DNA: TGTGCCAGCAGCTGGGTAGCGGGAGGGCCGCACGAGCAGTACTTC.

This chain joins TRBV28 and TRBJ2-7, with D perhaps given as TRBD1 or TRBD2 (6 bases each). The CDR3 loop spans 14 amino acids. Germline V CDR1 and CDR2: MDHEN, SYDVKM. V shed 7 bases and J shed 2 bases, with 15 bases lying between them. The CDR3 sequence is CASTGASDPYEQYF. The CDR3 region has the DNA TGTGCCAGCACAGGGGCTAGCGATCCCTACGAGCAGTACTTC.

The chain joins TRBV11-2 to TRBJ2-1; perhaps TRBD2 as D (6 bases). V was pared by 4 bases and J by 8 bases, with 15 bases between. The germline V gene has CDR1 SGHAT and CDR2 FQNNGV. The CDR3 sequence is 14 residues long. The CDR3 DNA follows: TGTGCCAGCAGCTCCGTGAGGGACTTCTATGAGCAGTTCTTC. The encoded protein is CASSSVRDFYEQFF. Variable domain in full (rest from reference TRBV11-2 and TRBJ2-1): EAGVAQSPRYKIIEKRQSVAFWCNPISGHATLYWYQQILGQGPKLLIQFQNNGVVDDSQLPKDRFSAERLKGVDSTLKIQPAKLEDSAVYLCASSSVRDFYEQFFGPGTRLTVL.

V gene TRBV2 combines with J gene TRBJ2-3, with 7 bases that match TRBD1. The CDR3 runs to 13 residues. CDR1 is SNHLY and CDR2 is FYNNEI in the germline V gene. The V gene end was trimmed by 6 bases and the J gene end by 1 base; junction bases not matched to a gene: 1. The CDR3 nucleotides are TGTGCCAGCAGCGGGACAGGCACAGATACGCAGTATTTT. Its translation: CASSGTGTDTQYF.

This clone came up many times. The J gene is TRBJ2-1, the V gene TRBV11-2; TRBD2 agrees at 7 bases. V lost 2 bases and J lost 1; bases outside the gene matches: 5. CDR1 is SGHAT and CDR2 is FQNNGV in the germline V gene. CDR3 length equals 16 residues. DNA of the CDR3: TGTGCCAGCAGCTTACGGGGGGATAGGTCCTACAATGAGCAGTTCTTC. It specifies CASSLRGDRSYNEQFF.

This chain joins TRBV5-1 and TRBJ1-1; no reliable D call. The CDR3 extends over 13 amino acids. From germline, CDR1 is SGHRS and CDR2 YFSETQ. Between the trimmed V and J ends, which lost 1 base and 1 base, there was a span of 5 bases. CDR3 loop: CASSLLANTEAFF. The CDR3 DNA is TGCGCCAGCAGCTTGTTGGCGAACACTGAAGCTTTCTTT.

The rearrangement uses TRBV7-3 and TRBJ2-7, with 9 nucleotides matching TRBD2. J was trimmed by 5 bases and V by 2 bases; bases with no gene match: 7. CDR1 and CDR2 from the germline V gene are SGHTA and FQGTGA. The CDR3 totals 15 residues. The CDR3 DNA reads TGTGCCAGCAGCTTAGAGGCTAGCGGGAACCACGAGCAGTACTTC. The encoded protein is CASSLEASGNHEQYF.

This clone has ten or more counts. The sample carries other DNA sequences with the same CDR3. CDR3 coding DNA: TGTGCCATCAGTGAGTCGACAGGGGGGGTCGTGGACACCATATATTTT. Encoded protein: CAISESTGGVVDTIYF. The V and J genes are TRBV10-3 and TRBJ1-3; 9 positions match TRBD1. This CDR3 has 16 residues. Germline values: CDR1 ENHRY, CDR2 SYGVKD. V lost 0 bases to trimming and J lost 8 bases; unmatched junction nucleotides: 8.

The chain recombines TRBV6-6 with TRBJ2-3; D is uncertain. CDR1 MNHNY and CDR2 SVGAGI come from the germline V gene (reference sequence). Trimming shortened V by 2 bases and J by 2 bases, and 14 bases separated the two germline ends. The CDR3 loop spans 16 amino acids. The CDR3 spells CASSYGDGIYTDTQYF. In DNA form, the CDR3 reads TGTGCCAGCAGTTACGGCGACGGAATTTACACAGATACGCAGTATTTT.

In this sample, this clone turned up once. This chain joins TRBV6-5 and TRBJ1-5; no clear D. The CDR3 runs 14 residues. Deletions cut 0 bases from V and 5 bases from J, with 8 bases between. Per the germline V gene, CDR1 is MNHEY and CDR2 is SVGAGI. The DNA for the CDR3 is TGTGCCAGCAGTTACTCCCGGACCCATCAGCCCCAGCATTTT. Residues: CASSYSRTHQPQHF.

This clone was counted a few times. This rearrangement joins TRBV6-6 to TRBJ1-2; TRBD1 aligns across 7 bases. Trimming took 7 bases from V and 4 from J; bases not matched to a gene: 15. The V gene's germline CDR1 is MNHNY and CDR2 SVGAGI (reference sequence). The CDR3 consists of 16 residues. DNA for the CDR3: TGTGCCAGCAAAGAAATAGGACAGGCATCCACCTATGGCTACACCTTC. Amino acid sequence: CASKEIGQASTYGYTF.

The rearrangement links TRBV13 to TRBJ2-2; no firm D call. The CDR3 spans 16 residues. Trimming took off 10 bases at V and 2 bases at J, with 20 bases between the two ends. Germline CDR1 reads PRHDT; CDR2 reads FYEKMQ (reference sequence). The CDR3 DNA reads as TGTGCCACCTCGCCGGCAGAAGGCATCAACACCGGGGAGCTGTTTTTT. This translates into CATSPAEGINTGELFF.

This clone was counted only a few times. V gene TRBV11-2 combines with J gene TRBJ2-4; 9 nucleotides agree with TRBD2. CDR1 is SGHAT, CDR2 FQNNGV, per germline. The CDR3 spans 15 residues. The V and J ends lost 5 bases and 14 bases, in that order; junction bases with no gene match: 16. CDR3 in DNA: TGTGCCAGCAGCCCGATTGGCGGGAGGGACCTGCCAGAGTACTTC. Protein product: CASSPIGGRDLPEYF.

V usage is TRBV10-2 and J usage is TRBJ1-4; 7 nucleotides agree with TRBD1. Germline values: CDR1 WSHSY, CDR2 SAAADI. Unmatched junction bases numbered 8, after V lost 6 bases and J lost 7 bases. The length of the CDR3 is 14 residues. The CDR3 bases are TGCGCCAGCAGGACAGCAGGGGGGTCTGAAAAACTGTTTTTT. Protein sequence: CASRTAGGSEKLFF.

This chain connects TRBV18 to TRBJ1-3, with D maybe TRBD1 (6 bases). Germline CDR1 KGHSH, CDR2 LQKENI. V was trimmed by 5 bases and J by 0 bases, leaving 14 bases between them. The length of the CDR3 is 16 residues. The CDR3 protein is CASSGSTGNSGNTIYF. The DNA for the CDR3 is TGTGCCAGCTCAGGATCGACAGGCAACTCTGGAAACACCATATATTTT.

V gene TRBV18 combines with J gene TRBJ2-5, with D unresolved. Deletions cut 5 bases from V and 5 bases from J, with 9 bases between. CDR1 and CDR2 (germline): KGHSH, LQKENI. This CDR3 is built from 12 residues. For the CDR3, the DNA is TGTGCCAGCTCAGGCCGCAGGGAGACCCAGTACTTC. Residues: CASSGRRETQYF.

CDR3 sequence: CASSQSGRVNYGYTF. CDR3 nucleotide sequence: TGTGCCAGCAGCCAATCGGGCAGGGTGAACTATGGCTACACCTTC. The rearrangement joins TRBV16 to TRBJ1-2; possibly TRBD1 for D (5 bases). The CDR3 spans 15 residues. Trimming removed 0 bases from V and 2 bases from J, with 10 bases in between. The germline V gene encodes CDR1 KGHSY and CDR2 FQNENV. Together with reference TRBV16 and TRBJ1-2, the CDR3 gives the full variable domain: GEEVAQTPKHLVRGEGQKAKLYCAPIKGHSYVFWYQQVLKNEFKFLISFQNENVFDETGMPKERFSAKCLPNSPCSLEIQATKLEDSAVYFCASSQSGRVNYGYTFGSGTRLTVV.